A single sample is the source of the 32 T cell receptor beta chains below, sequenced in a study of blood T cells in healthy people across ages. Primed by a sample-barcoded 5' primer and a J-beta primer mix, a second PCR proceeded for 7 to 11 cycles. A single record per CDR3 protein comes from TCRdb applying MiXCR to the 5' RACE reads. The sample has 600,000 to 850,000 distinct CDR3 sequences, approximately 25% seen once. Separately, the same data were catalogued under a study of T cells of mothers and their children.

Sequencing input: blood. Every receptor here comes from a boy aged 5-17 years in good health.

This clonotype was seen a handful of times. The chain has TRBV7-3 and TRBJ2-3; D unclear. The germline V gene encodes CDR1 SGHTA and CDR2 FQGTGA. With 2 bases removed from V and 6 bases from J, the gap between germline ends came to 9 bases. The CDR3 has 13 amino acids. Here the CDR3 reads CASSLWDGDTQYF. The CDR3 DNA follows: TGTGCCAGCAGCTTATGGGATGGGGATACGCAGTATTTT.

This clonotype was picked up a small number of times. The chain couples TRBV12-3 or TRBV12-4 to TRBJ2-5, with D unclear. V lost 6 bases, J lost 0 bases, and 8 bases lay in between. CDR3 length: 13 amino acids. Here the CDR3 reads CASSRWHQETQYF. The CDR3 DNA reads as TGTGCCAGCAGCCGGTGGCACCAAGAGACCCAGTACTTC.

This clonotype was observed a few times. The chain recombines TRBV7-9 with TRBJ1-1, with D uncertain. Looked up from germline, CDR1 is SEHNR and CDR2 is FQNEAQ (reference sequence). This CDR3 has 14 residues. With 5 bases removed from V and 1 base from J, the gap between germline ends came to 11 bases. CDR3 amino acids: CASSPRLGNTEAFF. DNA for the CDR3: TGTGCCAGCAGCCCCCGGTTAGGGAACACTGAAGCTTTCTTT.

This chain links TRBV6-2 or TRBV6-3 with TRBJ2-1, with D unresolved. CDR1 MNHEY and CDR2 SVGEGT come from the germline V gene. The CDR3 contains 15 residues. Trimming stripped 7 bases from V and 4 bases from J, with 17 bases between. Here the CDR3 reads CASTLQGGAYNEQFF. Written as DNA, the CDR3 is TGTGCCAGCACCCTCCAAGGTGGAGCTTACAATGAGCAGTTCTTC.

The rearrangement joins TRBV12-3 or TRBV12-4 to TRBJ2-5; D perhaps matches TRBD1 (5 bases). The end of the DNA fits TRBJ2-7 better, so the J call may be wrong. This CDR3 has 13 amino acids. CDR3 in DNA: TGTGCCAGCACCGTCGGACACCTCTACGAGCAGTACTTC. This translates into CASTVGHLYEQYF.

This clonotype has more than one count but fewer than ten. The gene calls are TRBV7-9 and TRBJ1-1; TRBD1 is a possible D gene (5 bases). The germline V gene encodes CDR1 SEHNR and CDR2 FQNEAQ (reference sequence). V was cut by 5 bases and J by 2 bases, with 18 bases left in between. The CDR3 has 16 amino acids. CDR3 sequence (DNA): TGTGCCAGCAGCCGCTCCCCCGGGACCGCCAACACTGAAGCTTTCTTT. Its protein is CASSRSPGTANTEAFF.

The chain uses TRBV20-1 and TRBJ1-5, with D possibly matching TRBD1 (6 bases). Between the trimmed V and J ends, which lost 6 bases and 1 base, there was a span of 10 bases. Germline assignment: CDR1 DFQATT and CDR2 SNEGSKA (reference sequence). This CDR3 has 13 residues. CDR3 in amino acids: CSAQQGSNQPQHF. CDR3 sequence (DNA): TGCAGTGCACAACAGGGCAGCAATCAGCCCCAGCATTTT.

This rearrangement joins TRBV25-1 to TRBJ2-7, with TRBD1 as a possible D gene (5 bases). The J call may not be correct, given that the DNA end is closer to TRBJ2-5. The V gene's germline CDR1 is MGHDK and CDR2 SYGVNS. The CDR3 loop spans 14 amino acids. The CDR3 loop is CASSESREEETQYF. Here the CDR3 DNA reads TGTGCCAGCAGTGAATCCAGGGAAGAGGAGACCCAGTACTTC.

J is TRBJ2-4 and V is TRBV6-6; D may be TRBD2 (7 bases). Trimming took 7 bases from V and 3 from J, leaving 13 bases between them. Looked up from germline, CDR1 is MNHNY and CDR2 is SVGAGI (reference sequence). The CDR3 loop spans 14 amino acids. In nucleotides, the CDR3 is TGTGCCAGCATATCAGGGGAGGGCAAAAACATTCAGTACTTC. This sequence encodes CASISGEGKNIQYF.

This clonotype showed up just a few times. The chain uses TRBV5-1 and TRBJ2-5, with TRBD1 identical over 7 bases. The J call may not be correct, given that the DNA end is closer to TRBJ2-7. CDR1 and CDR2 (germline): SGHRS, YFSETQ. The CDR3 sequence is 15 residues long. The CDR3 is CASSLLQGPIDEQYF. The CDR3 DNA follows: TGCGCCAGCAGCTTGTTACAGGGGCCTATAGACGAGCAGTACTTC.

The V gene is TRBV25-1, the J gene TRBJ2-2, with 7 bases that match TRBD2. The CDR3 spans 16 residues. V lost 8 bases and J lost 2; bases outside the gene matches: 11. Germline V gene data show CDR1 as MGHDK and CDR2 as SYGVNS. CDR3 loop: CASLAQSGGNTGELFF. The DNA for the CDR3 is TGTGCCAGCCTGGCCCAATCGGGGGGAAACACCGGGGAGCTGTTTTTT.

CDR3 coding DNA: TGCAGCTTCTCCTACGAGCAGTACTTC. It encodes CSFSYEQYF. J is TRBJ2-5 and V is TRBV29-1; D ambiguous. The J call is doubtful: the DNA matches TRBJ2-7 better. From germline, CDR1 is SQVTM and CDR2 ANQGSEA. The CDR3 runs to 9 residues.

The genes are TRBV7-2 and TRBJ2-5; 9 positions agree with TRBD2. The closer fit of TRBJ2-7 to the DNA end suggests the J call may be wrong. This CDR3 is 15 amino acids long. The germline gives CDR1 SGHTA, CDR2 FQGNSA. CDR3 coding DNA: TGTGCCAGCAGCTTGGTAGCGGGGGAGGTCTACGAGCAGTACTTC. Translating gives CASSLVAGEVYEQYF.

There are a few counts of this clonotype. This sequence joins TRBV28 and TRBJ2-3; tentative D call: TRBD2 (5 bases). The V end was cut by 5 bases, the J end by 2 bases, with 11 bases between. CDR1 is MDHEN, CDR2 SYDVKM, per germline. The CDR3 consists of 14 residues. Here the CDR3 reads CASSGAEPTDTQYF. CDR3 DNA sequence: TGTGCCAGCAGTGGAGCGGAGCCCACAGATACGCAGTATTTT.

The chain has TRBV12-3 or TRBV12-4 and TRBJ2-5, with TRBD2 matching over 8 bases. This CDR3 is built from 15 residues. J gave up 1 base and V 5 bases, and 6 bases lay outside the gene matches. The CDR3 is CASSLAGLVQETQYF. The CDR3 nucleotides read TGTGCCAGCAGTCTCGCGGGACTAGTCCAAGAGACCCAGTACTTC.

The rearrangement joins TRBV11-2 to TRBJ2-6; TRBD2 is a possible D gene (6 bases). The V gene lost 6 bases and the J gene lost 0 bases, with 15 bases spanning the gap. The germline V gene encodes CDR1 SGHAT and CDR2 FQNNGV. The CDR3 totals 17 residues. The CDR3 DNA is TGTGCCAGCAGGATGGGGGGTCCGAACTCTGGGGCCAACGTCCTGACTTTC. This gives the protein CASRMGGPNSGANVLTF.

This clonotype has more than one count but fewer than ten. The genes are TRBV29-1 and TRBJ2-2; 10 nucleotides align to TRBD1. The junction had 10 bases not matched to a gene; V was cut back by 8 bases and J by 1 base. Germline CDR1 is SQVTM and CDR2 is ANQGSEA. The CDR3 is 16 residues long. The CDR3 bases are TGCAGCATCCGGGACAGGGGACATGGGAACACCGGGGAGCTGTTTTTT. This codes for CSIRDRGHGNTGELFF.

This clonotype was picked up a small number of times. The CDR3 coding sequence is TGTGCCAGCAGGCCGCCCAATTGGGGCGGGAGGGAGCAGTTCTTC. Translated, it gives CASRPPNWGGREQFF. The rearrangement uses TRBV28 and TRBJ2-1, with 8 nucleotides matching TRBD2. With V trimmed by 6 bases and J by 10 bases, 14 bases remained unmatched. The CDR3 is 15 residues long. Germline lookup yields CDR1 MDHEN and CDR2 SYDVKM.

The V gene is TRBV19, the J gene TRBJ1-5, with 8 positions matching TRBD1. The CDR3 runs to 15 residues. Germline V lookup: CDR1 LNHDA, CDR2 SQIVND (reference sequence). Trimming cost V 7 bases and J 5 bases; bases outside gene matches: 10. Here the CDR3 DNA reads TGTGCCAGTAACCCTGGGACAGGTCTTGATCAGCCCCAGCATTTT. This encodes CASNPGTGLDQPQHF.

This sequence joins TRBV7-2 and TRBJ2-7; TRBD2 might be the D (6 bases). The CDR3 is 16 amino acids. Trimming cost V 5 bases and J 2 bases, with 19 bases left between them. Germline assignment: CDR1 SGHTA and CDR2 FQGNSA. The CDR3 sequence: CASSPRGSRDPYEQYF. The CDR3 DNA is TGTGCCAGCAGCCCCCGGGGGAGCAGGGACCCCTACGAGCAGTACTTC.

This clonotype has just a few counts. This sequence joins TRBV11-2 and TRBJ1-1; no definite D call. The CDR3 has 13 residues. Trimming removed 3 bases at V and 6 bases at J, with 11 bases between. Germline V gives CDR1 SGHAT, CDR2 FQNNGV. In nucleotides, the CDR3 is TGTGCCAGCAGCTTCTCTGGGGTCGCTGAAGCTTTCTTT. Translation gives CASSFSGVAEAFF.

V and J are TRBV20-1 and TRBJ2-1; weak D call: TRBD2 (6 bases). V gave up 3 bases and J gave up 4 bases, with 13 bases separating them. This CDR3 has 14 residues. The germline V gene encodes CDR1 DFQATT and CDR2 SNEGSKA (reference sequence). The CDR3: CSASSGSLYNEQFF. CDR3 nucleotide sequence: TGCAGTGCTAGTTCCGGGAGTCTGTACAATGAGCAGTTCTTC.

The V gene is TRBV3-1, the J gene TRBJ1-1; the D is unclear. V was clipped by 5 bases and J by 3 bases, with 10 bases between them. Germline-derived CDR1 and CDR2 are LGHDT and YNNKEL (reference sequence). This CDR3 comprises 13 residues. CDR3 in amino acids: CASSLPVDTEAFF. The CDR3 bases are TGTGCCAGCAGCTTACCAGTTGACACTGAAGCTTTCTTT.

In DNA form, the CDR3 reads TGTGCCACCAGTGCCCCGGACAGGGGAATTAATGAAGCTTTCTTT. Translation gives CATSAPDRGINEAFF. The V and J genes are TRBV24-1 and TRBJ1-1; TRBD1 aligns across 9 bases. From germline, CDR1 is KGHDR and CDR2 SFDVKD. The length of the CDR3 is 15 residues. The junction had 10 bases not matched to a gene; V was cut back by 5 bases and J by 7 bases.

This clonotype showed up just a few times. In DNA, the CDR3 is TGCGCCAGCAGCCAAGGGAGGGGGCTTGGAAACACCATATATTTT. Protein sequence: CASSQGRGLGNTIYF. This chain links TRBV4-1 with TRBJ1-3, with 7 bases matching TRBD1. Germline V gene sequence: CDR1 MGHRA, CDR2 YSYEKL. Trimming cost V 1 base and J 3 bases; bases outside gene matches: 3. The CDR3 length is 15 residues.

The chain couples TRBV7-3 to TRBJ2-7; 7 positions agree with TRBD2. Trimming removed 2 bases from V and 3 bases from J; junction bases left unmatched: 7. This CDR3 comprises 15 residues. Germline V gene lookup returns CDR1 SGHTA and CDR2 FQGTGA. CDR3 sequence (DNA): TGTGCCAGCAGCTTAGTAGCGGGTAGGAGCTACGAGCAGTACTTC. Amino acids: CASSLVAGRSYEQYF.

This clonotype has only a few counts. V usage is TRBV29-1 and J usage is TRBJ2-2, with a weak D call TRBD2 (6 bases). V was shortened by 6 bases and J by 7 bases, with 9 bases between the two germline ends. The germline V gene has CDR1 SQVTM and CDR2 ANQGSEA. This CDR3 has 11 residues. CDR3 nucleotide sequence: TGCAGCGTCCTCGGGGGCGGGGAGCTGTTTTTT. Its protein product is CSVLGGGELFF.

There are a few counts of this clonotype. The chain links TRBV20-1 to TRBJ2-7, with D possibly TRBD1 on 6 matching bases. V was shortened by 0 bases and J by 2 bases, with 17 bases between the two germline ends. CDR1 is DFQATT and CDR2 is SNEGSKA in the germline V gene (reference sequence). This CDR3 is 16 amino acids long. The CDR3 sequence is CSARDRGGFLAYEQYF. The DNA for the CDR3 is TGCAGTGCTAGAGATCGTGGGGGCTTCCTCGCCTACGAGCAGTACTTC.

CDR3 in DNA: TGCAGCGTTGAAGAAGGGACTACCTCCTACAATGAGCAGTTCTTC. It yields the protein CSVEEGTTSYNEQFF. This chain uses TRBV29-1 with TRBJ2-1; 7 bases line up with TRBD2. The CDR3 extends over 15 amino acids. Germline V gene lookup returns CDR1 SQVTM and CDR2 ANQGSEA. After removal of 0 bases from V and 0 bases from J, the junction contained 2 bases not matched to a gene.

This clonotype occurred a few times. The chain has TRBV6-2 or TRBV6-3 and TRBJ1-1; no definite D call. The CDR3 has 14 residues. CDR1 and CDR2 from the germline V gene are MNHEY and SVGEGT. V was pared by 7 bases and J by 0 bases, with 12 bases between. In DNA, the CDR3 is TGTGCCAGCATCAACGAAGCAATGAACACTGAAGCTTTCTTT. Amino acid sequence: CASINEAMNTEAFF.

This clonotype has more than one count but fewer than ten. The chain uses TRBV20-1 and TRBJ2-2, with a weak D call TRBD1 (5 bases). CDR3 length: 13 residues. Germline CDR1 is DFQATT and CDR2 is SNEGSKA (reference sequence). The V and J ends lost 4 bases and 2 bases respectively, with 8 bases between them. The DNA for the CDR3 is TGCAGTGCTACAGGGCCTAACACCGGGGAGCTGTTTTTT. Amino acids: CSATGPNTGELFF.

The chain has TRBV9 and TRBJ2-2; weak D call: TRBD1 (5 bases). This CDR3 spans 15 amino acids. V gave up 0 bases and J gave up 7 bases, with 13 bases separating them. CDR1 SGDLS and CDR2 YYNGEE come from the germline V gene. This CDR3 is CASSVAQGANGELFF. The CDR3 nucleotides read TGTGCCAGCAGCGTAGCCCAGGGCGCTAACGGGGAGCTGTTTTTT.